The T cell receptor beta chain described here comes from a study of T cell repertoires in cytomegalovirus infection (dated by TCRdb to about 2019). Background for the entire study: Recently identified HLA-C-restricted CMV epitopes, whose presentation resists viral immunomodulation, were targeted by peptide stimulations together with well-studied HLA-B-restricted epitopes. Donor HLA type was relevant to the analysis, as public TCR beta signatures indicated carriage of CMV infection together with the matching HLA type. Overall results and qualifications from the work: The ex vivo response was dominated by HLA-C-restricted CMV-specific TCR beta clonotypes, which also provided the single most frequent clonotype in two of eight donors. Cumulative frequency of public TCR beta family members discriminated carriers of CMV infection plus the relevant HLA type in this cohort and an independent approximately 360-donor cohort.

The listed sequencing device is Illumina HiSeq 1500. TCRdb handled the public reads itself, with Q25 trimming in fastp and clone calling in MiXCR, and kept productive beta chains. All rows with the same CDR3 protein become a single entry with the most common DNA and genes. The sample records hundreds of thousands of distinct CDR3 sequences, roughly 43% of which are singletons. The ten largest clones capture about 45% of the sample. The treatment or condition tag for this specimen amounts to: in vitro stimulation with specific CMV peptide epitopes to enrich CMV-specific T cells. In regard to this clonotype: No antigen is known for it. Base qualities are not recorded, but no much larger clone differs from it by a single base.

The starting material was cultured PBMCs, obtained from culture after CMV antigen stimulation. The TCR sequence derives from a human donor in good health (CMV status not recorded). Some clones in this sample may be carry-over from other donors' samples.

The nucleotide sequence reads TGTGCCAGCAGAAGGGGCGAAATTGATGGCTACACCTTC. Translated, it gives CASRRGEIDGYTF. The chain was built from TRBV6-8 and TRBJ1-2; TRBD1 might be the D gene, on 5 matching bases. Reading the germline V gene gives CDR1 MNHGY and CDR2 SAAAGT. V is pared back by 6 bases and J by 6 bases, with 14 bases lying between the germline termini. The CDR3 measures 13 amino acids from cysteine to phenylalanine. Only the CDR3 portion is preserved as DNA: 39 bases, with reading frame beginning at the first base.